These 27 T cell receptor beta chains were all obtained from the same sample, sequenced in a study of T cell responses to AZD1222 COVID-19 vaccine. The assay was immunoSEQ multiplex PCR, and TCRdb's table has in-frame clones only and misses some. This table holds 150,000 to 160,000 clones, 87% found once. The material sequenced was peripheral blood, taken 28 days after the second AZD1222 dose. The receptor set was obtained from an adult who received the AZD1222 COVID-19 vaccine.

This clone was observed a single time. The chain uses TRBV6-5 and TRBJ2-7; TRBD1 or TRBD2 may be the D gene (6 bases each). Germline V gene lookup returns CDR1 MNHEY and CDR2 SVGAGI. V was cut by 5 bases and J by 0 bases, with 14 bases left in between. CDR3 length: 15 amino acids. CDR3 region: CASSPQPGASYEQYF. The CDR3 coding sequence is TGTGCCAGCAGTCCCCAACCGGGGGCCTCCTACGAGCAGTACTTC.

J is TRBJ1-6 and V is TRBV10-3; weak D call: TRBD1 (5 bases). The CDR3 loop spans 15 amino acids. Germline CDR1 reads ENHRY; CDR2 reads SYGVKD. V dropped 2 bases and J dropped 7 bases, with 12 bases sitting between them. CDR3 coding DNA: TGTGCCATCAGTGAGGCAGGTGAGGGGAATTCACCCCTCCACTTT. Protein sequence: CAISEAGEGNSPLHF.

The V gene is TRBV24-1, the J gene TRBJ2-5; D remains ambiguous. This CDR3 is 14 amino acids long. Germline assignment: CDR1 KGHDR and CDR2 SFDVKD. V lost 3 bases and J lost 1, with 8 bases in between. The CDR3 sequence is CATSDETGQETQYF. The CDR3 DNA reads as TGTGCCACCAGTGATGAGACGGGCCAAGAGACCCAGTACTTC.

The chain recombines TRBV7-2 with TRBJ1-1, with D hard to call. Trimming removed 3 bases from V and 1 base from J, with 3 bases in between. There are 12 residues in the CDR3. Germline V lookup: CDR1 SGHTA, CDR2 FQGNSA. The CDR3 protein is CASSFPNTEAFF. CDR3 in DNA: TGTGCCAGCAGCTTCCCGAACACTGAAGCTTTCTTT.

The chain carries TRBV3-1 (or the pseudogene TRBV3-2) and TRBJ2-5; the D gene is possibly TRBD2 (6 bases). The CDR3 has 15 amino acids. V lost 0 bases, J lost 5 bases, and 13 bases lay in between. The V gene's germline CDR1 is LGHDT and CDR2 YNNKEL (reference sequence). The CDR3 DNA is TGTGCCAGCAGCCAAGATGCCGGGGGAACGGAGACCCAGTACTTC. Protein product: CASSQDAGGTETQYF.

This chain links TRBV6-1 with TRBJ2-7; 8 bases line up with TRBD1. There are 15 residues in the CDR3. CDR1 is MNHNS and CDR2 is SASEGT in the germline V gene. V lost 2 bases to trimming and J lost 3 bases; unmatched junction nucleotides: 6. The CDR3 spells CASSEPGQDDYEQYF. CDR3 coding DNA: TGTGCCAGCAGTGAACCGGGACAGGATGACTACGAGCAGTACTTC.

The chain couples TRBV28 to TRBJ2-7; TRBD1 is a possible D gene (5 bases). The CDR3 totals 13 residues. From germline, CDR1 is MDHEN and CDR2 SYDVKM. The V end was cut by 5 bases, the J end by 3 bases, with 11 bases between. The CDR3 sequence: CASSLIQGYEQYF. For the CDR3, the DNA is TGTGCCAGCAGTCTCATCCAGGGCTACGAGCAGTACTTC. The variable domain in full, completed from reference TRBV28 and TRBJ2-7, reads DVKVTQSSRYLVKRTGEKVFLECVQDMDHENMFWYRQDPGLGLRLIYFSYDVKMKEKGDIPEGYSVSREKKERFSLILESASTNQTSMYLCASSLIQGYEQYFGPGTRLTVT.

The chain links TRBV7-9 to TRBJ1-4, with no clear D. Germline V gene lookup returns CDR1 SEHNR and CDR2 FQNEAQ (reference sequence). The V gene lost 5 bases and the J gene lost 5 bases, with 15 bases spanning the gap. There are 15 residues in the CDR3. The DNA of the CDR3 is TGTGCCAGCAGCACATCTTTTGGCCCGAATGAAAAACTGTTTTTT. As protein: CASSTSFGPNEKLFF.

The chain employs TRBV4-2 and TRBJ1-1; 11 bases align to TRBD1. Germline CDR1 and CDR2: LGHNA and YNFKEQ. CDR3 length equals 15 residues. V shed 6 bases and J 4 bases; nucleotides not matched to a gene: 7. The CDR3 sequence: CASRESGTGGTEAFF. CDR3 bases: TGTGCCAGCAGAGAGTCGGGGACAGGGGGCACTGAAGCTTTCTTT.

CDR3 residues: CSARVGDTIYF. The CDR3 DNA follows: TGCAGTGCTAGAGTAGGTGACACCATATATTTT. This chain joins TRBV20-1 and TRBJ1-3; D is undetermined. Germline V gives CDR1 DFQATT, CDR2 SNEGSKA (reference sequence). Trimming shortened V by 1 base and J by 8 bases, and 6 bases separated the two germline ends. The CDR3 sequence is 11 residues long.

The chain recombines TRBV25-1 with TRBJ2-3; unclear D gene. The germline V gene has CDR1 MGHDK and CDR2 SYGVNS. The V and J ends lost 8 bases and 0 bases respectively, with 9 bases between them. The CDR3 is 13 residues long. In DNA form, the CDR3 reads TGTGCCAGCCGACCGAGCAGCACAGATACGCAGTATTTT. As protein: CASRPSSTDTQYF.

The V and J genes are TRBV4-1 and TRBJ1-4, with 9 bases aligning to TRBD1. This CDR3 spans 14 amino acids. After removal of 3 bases from V and 8 bases from J, the junction contained 4 bases not matched to a gene. Germline CDR1 and CDR2: MGHRA and YSYEKL. The CDR3 here is CASSQTGTGEKLFF. In DNA form, the CDR3 reads TGCGCCAGCAGCCAGACCGGGACAGGGGAAAAACTGTTTTTT.

V usage is TRBV3-1 (or the pseudogene TRBV3-2) and J usage is TRBJ1-5, with 7 bases that match TRBD1. Germline CDR1 is LGHDT and CDR2 is YNNKEL (reference sequence). The V gene end was trimmed by 8 bases and the J gene end by 4 bases; junction bases not matched to a gene: 11. There are 15 residues in the CDR3. The CDR3 loop reads CASPRWDRINQPQHF. The CDR3 DNA reads as TGTGCCAGCCCCCGGTGGGACAGAATAAATCAGCCCCAGCATTTT.

The chain employs TRBV9 and TRBJ1-4; TRBD1 agrees at 7 bases. The V and J ends lost 0 bases and 8 bases, in that order; junction bases with no gene match: 4. Germline V gene sequence: CDR1 SGDLS, CDR2 YYNGEE. The CDR3 is made up of 14 amino acids. CDR3 nucleotides: TGTGCCAGCAGCGTAGAGGGGGCAGGCGAAAAACTGTTTTTT. This gives the protein CASSVEGAGEKLFF.

This chain links TRBV3-1 (or the pseudogene TRBV3-2) with TRBJ1-1, with D perhaps TRBD1 (5 bases). This CDR3 comprises 13 residues. Germline values: CDR1 LGHDT, CDR2 YNNKEL (reference sequence). Trimming pared 1 base from V and 4 bases from J, leaving 7 bases between. The CDR3 DNA follows: TGTGCCAGCAGCCAAGCGAGGGGCACTGAAGCTTTCTTT. This sequence encodes CASSQARGTEAFF.

This chain joins TRBV2 and TRBJ2-1; TRBD2 matches at 8 bases. J gave up 9 bases and V 2 bases, and 6 bases lay outside the gene matches. Germline loops: CDR1 SNHLY, CDR2 FYNNEI. This CDR3 has 14 residues. The DNA for the CDR3 is TGTGCCAGCAGTGAAAGGACTAGCCCGCCTGAGCAGTTCTTC. Encoded protein: CASSERTSPPEQFF.

The chain carries TRBV19 and TRBJ1-5, with a tentative D call TRBD1 (6 bases). This CDR3 comprises 16 residues. V lost 5 bases to trimming and J lost 9 bases, with 23 bases between them. Germline assignment: CDR1 LNHDA and CDR2 SQIVND (reference sequence). CDR3 nucleotides: TGTGCCAGTAGTGCCCCGGCAGGGGCTAAGGGGGGGCCCCAGCATTTT. This encodes CASSAPAGAKGGPQHF.

This chain joins TRBV19 and TRBJ1-6; perhaps TRBD1 as D (5 bases). V was shortened by 5 bases and J by 7 bases, with 12 bases between the two germline ends. Germline V gene lookup returns CDR1 LNHDA and CDR2 SQIVND (reference sequence). This CDR3 spans 14 amino acids. The CDR3 nucleotides are TGTGCCAGTAGTTTCGGGACTGAGAATTCACCCCTCCACTTT. Encoded protein: CASSFGTENSPLHF.

J is TRBJ1-2 and V is TRBV6-1; possible D gene TRBD1, 6 bases. This CDR3 is built from 15 residues. Germline lookup yields CDR1 MNHNS and CDR2 SASEGT. The ends were cut back, 2 bases at V and 4 bases at J, with 14 bases in the middle. The CDR3 sequence: CASSEKAGGGYGYTF. The CDR3 nucleotides read TGTGCCAGCAGTGAAAAGGCCGGGGGCGGCTATGGCTACACCTTC.

CDR3 protein: CASKTSGSFEQFF. The CDR3 DNA is TGTGCCAGTAAAACTAGCGGGAGTTTTGAGCAGTTCTTC. J is TRBJ2-1 and V is TRBV28; the match to TRBD2 covers 11 bases. Germline CDR1 and CDR2: MDHEN and SYDVKM. The CDR3 length is 13 residues. Trimming cost V 9 bases and J 9 bases; bases outside gene matches: 7. The whole variable domain, filled in from reference TRBV28 and TRBJ2-1, reads DVKVTQSSRYLVKRTGEKVFLECVQDMDHENMFWYRQDPGLGLRLIYFSYDVKMKEKGDIPEGYSVSREKKERFSLILESASTNQTSMYLCASKTSGSFEQFFGPGTRLTVL.

The chain uses TRBV28 and TRBJ2-3; possibly TRBD1 or TRBD2 for D (5 bases each). The ends were cut back, 3 bases at V and 0 bases at J, with 10 bases in the middle. The CDR3 is made up of 15 amino acids. Germline assignment: CDR1 MDHEN and CDR2 SYDVKM. CDR3 sequence reads: CASSFGGLSTDTQYF. The CDR3 coding sequence is TGTGCCAGCAGTTTTGGGGGTCTAAGCACAGATACGCAGTATTTT.

The chain couples TRBV28 to TRBJ1-2; D is unresolved. V lost 1 base and J 7 bases, leaving 13 bases between the germline ends. There are 14 residues in the CDR3. Germline V CDR1 and CDR2: MDHEN, SYDVKM. CDR3 sequence reads: CASSLSPGEGGYTF. The CDR3 DNA reads as TGTGCCAGCAGTTTATCTCCGGGCGAGGGTGGCTACACCTTC.

This chain links TRBV5-1 with TRBJ2-5; D unclear. This CDR3 comprises 16 residues. V lost 0 bases and J lost 1, with 13 bases in between. CDR1 SGHRS and CDR2 YFSETQ come from the germline V gene. In DNA, the CDR3 is TGCGCCAGCAGCTTGGGGTCTCCCAGCCCCCAAGAGACCCAGTACTTC. Amino acids: CASSLGSPSPQETQYF.

Concerning this clone: Distinct nucleotide sequences in the sample also encode this CDR3. The CDR3 loop reads CASSLTTNTGELFF. As DNA, the CDR3 is TGTGCCAGCAGCCTCACAACCAACACCGGGGAGCTGTTTTTT. The chain carries TRBV11-3 and TRBJ2-2; D gene uncertain. CDR1 is SGHNT and CDR2 is YENEEA in the germline V gene. Deletions cut 5 bases from V and 2 bases from J, with 9 bases between. The CDR3 length is 14 residues.

This clone has just one count. The CDR3 spells CASSFSPPSRGSYEQYF. For the CDR3, the DNA is TGTGCCAGCAGTTTTTCTCCGCCCAGCAGGGGGTCCTACGAGCAGTACTTC. The rearrangement links TRBV27 to TRBJ2-7; 7 bases map to TRBD1. The CDR3 is made up of 17 amino acids. V was pared by 3 bases and J by 1 base, with 12 bases of the junction left unmatched. The germline CDR1 and CDR2 sequences are MNHEY and SMNVEV (reference sequence).

This clone is classed as medium-sized. The V call is TRBV19, the J call TRBJ2-1, with TRBD2 as a possible D gene (7 bases). The germline CDR1 and CDR2 sequences are LNHDA and SQIVND (reference sequence). V was shortened by 5 bases and J by 14 bases, with 19 bases between the two germline ends. This CDR3 is built from 13 residues. This CDR3 is CASSPSGEGGEFF. CDR3 sequence (DNA): TGTGCCAGTAGTCCTAGCGGAGAGGGGGGTGAGTTCTTC. The whole variable domain, remainder taken from reference TRBV19 and TRBJ2-1, is DGGITQSPKYLFRKEGQNVTLSCEQNLNHDAMYWYRQDPGQGLRLIYYSQIVNDFQKGDIAEGYSVSREKKESFPLTVTSAQKNPTAFYLCASSPSGEGGEFFGPGTRLTVL.

This chain joins TRBV7-8 and TRBJ1-2, with unresolved D. V dropped 5 bases and J dropped 2 bases, with 3 bases sitting between them. This CDR3 contains 11 residues. CDR1 and CDR2 from the germline V gene are SGHVS and FQNEAQ. CDR3 coding DNA: TGTGCCAGCAGCCGAAACTATGGCTACACCTTC. Encoded protein: CASSRNYGYTF.